This TCR beta chain derives from a study of T cells after yellow fever vaccination. This clonotype was recorded many times. Its antigen is still unknown. TCRdb itself ran the 5' RACE reads through MiXCR, one entry per CDR3 protein. The sample gives over 300,000 distinct CDR3 sequences, about 3.5% of which show up once; 23% is in the top ten. Study conclusions and caveats: The presence of abundant clonotypes contaminating from the bulk population was possible in FACS-sorted repertoires.

V was pared by 4 bases and J by 4 bases, with 8 bases of the junction left unmatched. Germline V gene sequence: CDR1 DFQATT, CDR2 SNEGSKA (reference sequence). The CDR3 is 15 amino acids. The V call is TRBV20-1, the J call TRBJ2-7; 12 nucleotides line up with TRBD2. This receptor was taken from a man aged 18-30 years who received the YFV17D yellow fever vaccine. The sequences come from PBMCs, collected on the day of the yellow fever booster vaccination. The CDR3 reads CSATSGGAGQYEQYF. DNA for the CDR3: TGCAGTGCTACTAGCGGGGGGGCCGGTCAGTACGAGCAGTACTTC.